This T cell receptor (beta chain) is from a study of PD-1 blockade in mismatch repair-deficient tumors (dated by TCRdb to the late 2010s). Notes on the research overall: Between late 2013 and September 2016, roughly 78 consecutive patients with 12 mismatch repair-deficient cancer types, all previously treated and progressing, were enrolled in the trial. Deep sequencing of TCR CDR3 regions was used to track tumor-associated T cell clones in peripheral blood of patients responding to PD-1 blockade. Broader findings and caveats from the paper: After pembrolizumab, tumor-resident clones, which were often undetectable in blood before treatment, expanded rapidly and then contracted, generally ahead of radiologic responses.

The sample holds one count of this clone. Its antigen is currently not known. Base qualities are not recorded, but no much larger clone differs from it by a single base. Libraries were made using the immunoSEQ multiplex PCR assay. TCRdb took this table from immuneACCESS and kept in-frame rearrangements with V and J called. Such tables lack part of the clones; where checked against another copy, unresolved V genes explain under half of the gap, and the rest is unexplained. For this sample the table gives approximately 100,000 clones, of which about four fifths were detected only once. The leading ten clones occupy approximately 6.8% of the sample. V lost 0 bases and J lost 5 bases; the stretch between them is 13 bases long. Reading the germline V gene gives CDR1 LGHNA and CDR2 YNFKEQ. The CDR3 starts with the cysteine, ends with the phenylalanine, and has 15 residues. Here the CDR3 DNA is all that survives: 45 bases in frame from base 1.

Mismatch repair deficiency was established in every enrolled patient by polymerase chain reaction or immunohistochemistry. TCR sequencing was carried out for three patients who responded to pembrolizumab therapy. In the phase II trial, pembrolizumab PD-1 blockade was tested prospectively in advanced mismatch repair-deficient cancers, no matter which tissue of origin the cancers came from. Peripheral blood T cell samples were collected serially, before PD-1 blockade began and at several time points afterward. Blood sampling times were expressed in weeks after the first pembrolizumab dose. The chain is encoded by TRBV4-2 joined to TRBJ1-1; the D gene cannot be resolved reliably. The sequencing used peripheral blood, collected approximately 36 weeks after starting pembrolizumab. The receptor was derived from an adult with mismatch repair-deficient cancer. CDR3 loop: CASSQDILLSTEAFF. The DNA sequence is TGTGCCAGCAGCCAAGATATTCTGTTGTCAACTGAAGCTTTCTTT.